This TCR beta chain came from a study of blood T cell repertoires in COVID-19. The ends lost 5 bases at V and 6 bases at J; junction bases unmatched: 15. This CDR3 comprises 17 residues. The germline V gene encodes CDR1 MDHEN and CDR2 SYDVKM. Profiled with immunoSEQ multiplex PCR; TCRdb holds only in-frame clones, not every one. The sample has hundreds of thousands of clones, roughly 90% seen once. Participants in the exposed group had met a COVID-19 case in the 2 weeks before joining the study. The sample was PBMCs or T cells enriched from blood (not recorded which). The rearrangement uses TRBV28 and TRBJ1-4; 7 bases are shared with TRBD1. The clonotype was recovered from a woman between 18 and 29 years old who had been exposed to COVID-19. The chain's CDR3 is CASSQHRGERVYEKLFF. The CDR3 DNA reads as TGTGCCAGCAGTCAACACAGGGGAGAGAGGGTCTATGAAAAACTGTTTTTT.